This TCR beta chain was identified in a study of CXCR3-negative and CXCR3-positive naive CD8 T cells. In preparing the TRB cDNA libraries, 5' RACE with UMI labels was used. TCRdb processed the 5' RACE reads again and assigns one entry to each CDR3 protein, with no DNA. The sample holds 75,000 to 100,000 distinct CDR3 sequences. Germline V gives CDR1 MNHEY, CDR2 SMNVEV (reference sequence). There are 13 residues in the CDR3. Judged by frequency, this clonotype is medium-sized. The chain carries TRBV27 and TRBJ2-7; without DNA, the TCRdb call of TRBD1 cannot be checked. The sample was naive CXCR3- CD8+ T cells from blood. The sample's subset: CD45RO-CCR7+CD27+CD95- naive CD8+ T cells lacking CXCR3 (TNR3-). This clonotype was obtained from a human donor in good health. Some clones in this sample may be carry-over from other donors' samples. The CDR3 loop reads CASSPGTGYEQYF.